Presented here are 18 T cell receptor beta chains from one specimen sequenced in a study of T cell responses to AZD1222 COVID-19 vaccine. The table came from immunoSEQ multiplex PCR; TCRdb's copy has only in-frame clones and leaves some out. The table lists fewer than 150,000 clones, roughly 87% of them singletons, with around 5% in the top ten. Specimen: peripheral blood, collected 28 days after the second AZD1222 dose. Receptors were obtained from an adult who received the AZD1222 COVID-19 vaccine.

This clone has only one observation. The same CDR3 arises from other DNA sequences in this sample as well. The CDR3 sequence is CASSPGNTEAFF. CDR3 DNA: TGTGCCAGCTCACCCGGGAACACTGAAGCTTTCTTT. This sequence joins TRBV18 and TRBJ1-1, with unresolved D. In germline, CDR1 is KGHSH, CDR2 LQKENI. The CDR3 is made up of 12 amino acids. The V end lost 3 bases, the J end lost 1 base, and 3 bases lay between the germline ends. The full variable domain, completed using reference TRBV18 and TRBJ1-1, is NAGVMQNPRHLVRRRGQEARLRCSPMKGHSHVYWYRQLPEEGLKFMVYLQKENIIDESGMPKERFSAEFPKEGPSILRIQQVVRGDSAAYFCASSPGNTEAFFGQGTRLTVV.

The rearrangement uses TRBV3-1 (or the pseudogene TRBV3-2) and TRBJ2-7; no reliable D call. Germline CDR1 is LGHDT and CDR2 is YNNKEL (reference sequence). The CDR3 has 15 amino acids. V was shortened by 4 bases and J by 0 bases, with 13 bases between the two germline ends. CDR3 sequence reads: CASSPCESSSYEQYF. Written as DNA, the CDR3 is TGTGCCAGCAGCCCCTGTGAGAGCTCCTCCTACGAGCAGTACTTC.

The CDR3: CASSQVLVRDREPYGYTF. For the CDR3, the DNA is TGCGCCAGCAGCCAAGTCCTAGTACGGGACAGGGAACCCTATGGCTACACCTTC. The genes are TRBV4-3 and TRBJ1-2; 9 nucleotides match TRBD1. The CDR3 totals 18 residues. V shed 1 base and J 4 bases; nucleotides not matched to a gene: 13. CDR1 and CDR2 (germline): LGHNA, YSLEER.

The CDR3 DNA is TGTGCCAGCAGTTTAGCAGGGTCCCATGGCTACACCTTC. It codes for CASSLAGSHGYTF. The V call is TRBV12-3 or TRBV12-4, the J call TRBJ1-2; D not resolved. The V gene lost 0 bases and the J gene lost 6 bases, with 8 bases spanning the gap. The CDR3 consists of 13 residues.

The chain uses TRBV11-2 and TRBJ2-7, with D perhaps given as TRBD1 or TRBD2 (6 bases each). CDR3 length: 16 residues. With 5 bases removed from V and 2 bases from J, the gap between germline ends came to 19 bases. Germline V lookup: CDR1 SGHAT, CDR2 FQNNGV. CDR3 loop: CASSHGFSGEAYEQYF. The CDR3 DNA reads TGTGCCAGCAGCCATGGGTTTTCAGGGGAGGCCTACGAGCAGTACTTC.

V usage is TRBV7-2 and J usage is TRBJ2-2; 8 bases are a match to TRBD2. The germline V gene has CDR1 SGHTA and CDR2 FQGNSA. The CDR3 is made up of 15 amino acids. After removal of 1 base from V and 6 bases from J, the junction contained 4 bases not matched to a gene. CDR3 bases: TGTGCCAGCAGCTTAGGCTCTAGCGGGTCCGGGGAGCTGTTTTTT. Translating it yields CASSLGSSGSGELFF.

The rearrangement uses TRBV30 and TRBJ2-3, with 9 nucleotides matching TRBD1. This CDR3 contains 15 residues. Losses at the gene ends were 2 bases for V and 3 bases for J; bases not matched to a gene: 6. From germline, CDR1 is GTSNPN and CDR2 SVGIG (reference sequence). CDR3 nucleotide sequence: TGTGCCTGGAGTCCACGGGACAGGGTAACAGATACGCAGTATTTT. Translation: CAWSPRDRVTDTQYF.

V gene TRBV20-1 combines with J gene TRBJ1-2; no reliable D call. Germline values: CDR1 DFQATT, CDR2 SNEGSKA (reference sequence). This CDR3 has 11 amino acids. Trimming took 5 bases from V and 6 from J, leaving 10 bases between them. The CDR3 loop is CSASLGDGYTF. CDR3 DNA: TGCAGTGCTTCTCTCGGGGATGGCTACACCTTC.

The chain uses TRBV19 and TRBJ2-7; D is unresolved. The germline V and J ends were trimmed by 3 bases and 4 bases, with 13 bases remaining between them. There are 14 residues in the CDR3. Per the germline V gene, CDR1 is LNHDA and CDR2 is SQIVND (reference sequence). CDR3: CASSIHLRAYEQYF. The CDR3 DNA sequence: TGTGCCAGTAGTATTCATTTGCGTGCGTACGAGCAGTACTTC.

V usage is TRBV10-3 and J usage is TRBJ1-1; TRBD1 matches at 11 bases. The CDR3 totals 19 residues. V lost 3 bases and J lost 0; bases outside the gene matches: 12. Germline CDR1 is ENHRY and CDR2 is SYGVKD. The CDR3 is CAISDSMGDRGFMNTEAFF. CDR3 bases: TGTGCCATCAGTGACTCGATGGGGGACAGGGGGTTCATGAACACTGAAGCTTTCTTT.

A single count supports this clone. The chain has TRBV15 and TRBJ1-2, with D possibly being TRBD1 (6 bases). CDR1 is LNHNV, CDR2 YYDKDF, per germline (reference sequence). Trimming shortened V by 0 bases and J by 6 bases, and 14 bases separated the two germline ends. This CDR3 has 15 amino acids. This CDR3 reads CATSRDGTTRDGYTF. CDR3 in DNA: TGTGCCACCAGCAGAGACGGGACAACCAGGGATGGCTACACCTTC.

V is TRBV28 and J is TRBJ1-2; 7 bases align to TRBD1. V lost 3 bases, J lost 4 bases, and 5 bases stayed unmatched. CDR1 MDHEN and CDR2 SYDVKM come from the germline V gene. The CDR3 has 14 amino acids. CDR3 amino acids: CASSFGQEFYGYTF. The CDR3 bases are TGTGCCAGCAGTTTCGGACAGGAGTTCTATGGCTACACCTTC.

The J gene is TRBJ1-1, the V gene TRBV11-2; maybe TRBD1 (5 bases). This CDR3 contains 16 residues. V lost 8 bases, J lost 0 bases, and 19 bases lay in between. CDR1 and CDR2 (germline): SGHAT, FQNNGV. CDR3 residues: CASERPSGGMNTEAFF. The CDR3 DNA follows: TGTGCCAGCGAAAGACCTTCCGGGGGTATGAACACTGAAGCTTTCTTT. Supplemented by reference TRBV11-2 and TRBJ1-1, the full variable domain reads EAGVAQSPRYKIIEKRQSVAFWCNPISGHATLYWYQQILGQGPKLLIQFQNNGVVDDSQLPKDRFSAERLKGVDSTLKIQPAKLEDSAVYLCASERPSGGMNTEAFFGQGTRLTVV.

The rearrangement links TRBV4-2 to TRBJ2-1; D is ambiguous. Looked up from germline, CDR1 is LGHNA and CDR2 is YNFKEQ. V lost 0 bases to trimming and J lost 0 bases, with 9 bases between them. CDR3 size: 16 residues. The CDR3 coding sequence is TGTGCCAGCAGCCAAGATCTTTTAAGCTCCTACAATGAGCAGTTCTTC. Translated, it gives CASSQDLLSSYNEQFF.

The V gene is TRBV10-3, the J gene TRBJ2-7; 9 bases agree with TRBD1. Germline loops: CDR1 ENHRY, CDR2 SYGVKD. With 9 bases clipped from V and 2 bases from J, the junction kept 8 bases outside the gene matches. The CDR3 is 14 residues long. Here the CDR3 DNA reads TGTGCCATTTCACCCGGGGACAGGGCCTACGAGCAGTACTTC. It is translated as CAISPGDRAYEQYF.

This chain uses TRBV5-4 with TRBJ1-2, with a possible D match to TRBD1 (6 bases). Per the germline V gene, CDR1 is SGHNT and CDR2 is YYREEE (reference sequence). The CDR3 runs 13 residues. Trimming shortened V by 1 base and J by 4 bases, and 8 bases separated the two germline ends. DNA of the CDR3: TGTGCCAGCAGCTTGTCGACAGGCTATGGCTACACCTTC. Protein product: CASSLSTGYGYTF. Drawing the rest from reference TRBV5-4 and TRBJ1-2, the complete variable domain is ETGVTQSPTHLIKTRGQQVTLRCSSQSGHNTVSWYQQALGQGPQFIFQYYREEENGRGNFPPRFSGLQFPNYSSELNVNALELDDSALYLCASSLSTGYGYTFGSGTRLTVV.

The chain joins TRBV6-5 to TRBJ2-4; D not resolved. Germline assignment: CDR1 MNHEY and CDR2 SVGAGI. Trimming shortened V by 6 bases and J by 8 bases, and 14 bases separated the two germline ends. This CDR3 has 13 residues. The CDR3, as DNA: TGTGCCAGCAGGCCGCAATCGTCGGACATTCAGTACTTC. Translating gives CASRPQSSDIQYF.

This clone has a single count. This chain joins TRBV4-3 and TRBJ1-2, with 7 nucleotides matching TRBD1. Losses at the gene ends were 4 bases for V and 5 bases for J; bases not matched to a gene: 16. The CDR3 totals 17 residues. Germline CDR1 and CDR2: LGHNA and YSLEER. This CDR3 is CASSPQGETGRVYGYTF. The CDR3 coding sequence is TGCGCCAGCAGCCCCCAGGGGGAGACAGGGAGAGTGTATGGCTACACCTTC.